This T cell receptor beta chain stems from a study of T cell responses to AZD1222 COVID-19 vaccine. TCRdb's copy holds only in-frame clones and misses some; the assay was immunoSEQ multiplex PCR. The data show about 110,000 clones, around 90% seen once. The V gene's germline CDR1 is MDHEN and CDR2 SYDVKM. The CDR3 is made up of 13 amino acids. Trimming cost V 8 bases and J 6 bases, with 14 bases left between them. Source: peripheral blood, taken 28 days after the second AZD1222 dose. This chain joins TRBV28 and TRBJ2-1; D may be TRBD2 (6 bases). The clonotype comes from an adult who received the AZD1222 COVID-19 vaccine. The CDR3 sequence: CASGFGGANEQFF. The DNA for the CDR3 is TGTGCCAGCGGGTTCGGCGGGGCCAATGAGCAGTTCTTC.